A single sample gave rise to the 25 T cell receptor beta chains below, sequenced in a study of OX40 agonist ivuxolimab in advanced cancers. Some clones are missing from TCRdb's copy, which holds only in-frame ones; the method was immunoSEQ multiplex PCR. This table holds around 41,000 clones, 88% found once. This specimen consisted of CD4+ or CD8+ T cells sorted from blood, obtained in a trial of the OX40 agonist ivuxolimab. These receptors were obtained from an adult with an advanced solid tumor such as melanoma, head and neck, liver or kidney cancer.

The CDR3 is CASSYALTPEAFF. For the CDR3, the DNA is TGTGCCAGCAGCTATGCCTTAACCCCCGAAGCTTTCTTT. The gene calls are TRBV7-9 and TRBJ1-1; D is uncertain. V was shortened by 4 bases and J by 8 bases, with 14 bases between the two germline ends. The length of the CDR3 is 13 residues. Per germline, CDR1 SEHNR and CDR2 FQNEAQ (reference sequence).

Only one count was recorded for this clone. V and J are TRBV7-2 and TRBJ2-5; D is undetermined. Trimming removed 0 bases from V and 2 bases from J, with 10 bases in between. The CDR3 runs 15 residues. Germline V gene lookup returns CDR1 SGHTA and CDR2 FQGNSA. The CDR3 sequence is CASSLANRNQETQYF. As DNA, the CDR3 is TGTGCCAGCAGCTTAGCGAACCGAAATCAAGAGACCCAGTACTTC.

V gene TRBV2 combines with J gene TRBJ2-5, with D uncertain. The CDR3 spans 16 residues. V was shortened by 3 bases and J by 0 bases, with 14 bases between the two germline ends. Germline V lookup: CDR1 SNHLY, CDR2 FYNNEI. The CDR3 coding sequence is TGTGCCAGCAGTGACGGAAGGATGGGGTACCAAGAGACCCAGTACTTC. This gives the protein CASSDGRMGYQETQYF.

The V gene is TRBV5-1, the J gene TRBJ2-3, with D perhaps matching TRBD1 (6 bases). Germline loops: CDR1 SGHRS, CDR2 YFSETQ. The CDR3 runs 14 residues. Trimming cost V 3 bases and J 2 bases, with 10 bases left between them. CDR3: CASSSYRDTDTQYF. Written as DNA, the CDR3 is TGCGCCAGCAGCTCCTACAGGGACACAGATACGCAGTATTTT.

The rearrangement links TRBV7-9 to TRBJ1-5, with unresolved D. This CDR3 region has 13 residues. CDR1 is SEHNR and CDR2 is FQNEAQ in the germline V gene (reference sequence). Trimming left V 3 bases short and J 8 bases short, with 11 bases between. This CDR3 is CASSFGSVKPQHF. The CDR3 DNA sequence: TGTGCCAGCAGCTTTGGATCGGTGAAGCCCCAGCATTTT. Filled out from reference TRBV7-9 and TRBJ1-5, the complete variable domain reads DTGVSQNPRHKITKRGQNVTFRCDPISEHNRLYWYRQTLGQGPEFLTYFQNEAQLEKSRLLSDRFSAERPKGSFSTLEIQRTEQGDSAMYLCASSFGSVKPQHFGDGTRLSIL.

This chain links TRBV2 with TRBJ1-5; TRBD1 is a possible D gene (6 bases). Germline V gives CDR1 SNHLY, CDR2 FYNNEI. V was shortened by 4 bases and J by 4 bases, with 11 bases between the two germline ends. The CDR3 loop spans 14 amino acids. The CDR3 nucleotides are TGTGCCAGCAGTGCCCGGGACACTAATCAGCCCCAGCATTTT. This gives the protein CASSARDTNQPQHF.

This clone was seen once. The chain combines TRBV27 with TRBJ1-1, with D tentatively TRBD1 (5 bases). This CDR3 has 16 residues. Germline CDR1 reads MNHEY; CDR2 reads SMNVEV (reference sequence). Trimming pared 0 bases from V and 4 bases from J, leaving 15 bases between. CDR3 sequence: CASSLSPGSGVTEAFF. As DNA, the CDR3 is TGTGCCAGCAGTTTATCGCCAGGGTCGGGAGTCACTGAAGCTTTCTTT.

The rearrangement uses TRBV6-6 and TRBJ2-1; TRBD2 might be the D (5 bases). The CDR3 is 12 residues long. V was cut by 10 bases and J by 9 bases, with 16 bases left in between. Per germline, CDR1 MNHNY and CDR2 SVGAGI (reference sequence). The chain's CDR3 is CAIRTVSAEQFF. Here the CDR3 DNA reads TGTGCCATCCGGACTGTCTCAGCTGAGCAGTTCTTC.

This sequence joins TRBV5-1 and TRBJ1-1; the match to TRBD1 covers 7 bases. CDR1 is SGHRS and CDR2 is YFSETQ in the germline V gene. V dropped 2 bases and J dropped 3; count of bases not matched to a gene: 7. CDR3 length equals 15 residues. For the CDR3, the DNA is TGCGCCAGCAGCTTCTCTCGGACAGGACACACTGAAGCTTTCTTT. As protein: CASSFSRTGHTEAFF. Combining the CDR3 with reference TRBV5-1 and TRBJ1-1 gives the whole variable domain KAGVTQTPRYLIKTRGQQVTLSCSPISGHRSVSWYQQTPGQGLQFLFEYFSETQRNKGNFPGRFSGRQFSNSRSEMNVSTLELGDSALYLCASSFSRTGHTEAFFGQGTRLTVV.

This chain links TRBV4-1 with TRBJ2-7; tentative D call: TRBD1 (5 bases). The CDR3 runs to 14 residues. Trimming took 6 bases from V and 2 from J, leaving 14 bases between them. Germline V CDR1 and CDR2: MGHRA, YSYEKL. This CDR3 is CASSPRASTYEQYF. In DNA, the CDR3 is TGCGCCAGCAGTCCCAGGGCTTCAACCTACGAGCAGTACTTC.

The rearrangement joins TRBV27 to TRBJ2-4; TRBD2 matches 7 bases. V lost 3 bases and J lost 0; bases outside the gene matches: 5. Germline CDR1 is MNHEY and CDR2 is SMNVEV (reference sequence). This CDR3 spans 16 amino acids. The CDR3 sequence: CASSFIAGGAKNIQYF. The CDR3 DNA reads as TGTGCCAGCAGTTTCATAGCGGGTGGAGCCAAAAACATTCAGTACTTC.

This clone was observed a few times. The DNA of the CDR3 is TGCGCCAGCAGCCAGGTCGTGGGGGAGCAGTACTTC. It yields the protein CASSQVVGEQYF. This chain links TRBV4-1 with TRBJ2-7, with D unresolved. CDR1 is MGHRA, CDR2 YSYEKL, per germline. The CDR3 covers 12 residues. V gave up 3 bases and J gave up 7 bases, with 10 bases separating them.

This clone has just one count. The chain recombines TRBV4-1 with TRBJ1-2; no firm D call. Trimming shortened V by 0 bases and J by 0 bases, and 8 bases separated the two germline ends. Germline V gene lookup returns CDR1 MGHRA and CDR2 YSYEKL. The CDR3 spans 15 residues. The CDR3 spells CASSQDDLSNYGYTF. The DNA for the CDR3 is TGCGCCAGCAGCCAAGACGACCTCTCTAACTATGGCTACACCTTC.

The CDR3, as DNA: TGTGCCAGCAGCCCCGACAGTAACAATGAGCAGTTCTTC. Protein: CASSPDSNNEQFF. The chain combines TRBV7-6 with TRBJ2-1; D perhaps matches TRBD1 (5 bases). The CDR3 is 13 amino acids. V shed 5 bases and J shed 5 bases, with 10 bases lying between them. Germline CDR1 SGHVS, CDR2 FNYEAQ. Full variable domain (missing parts from reference TRBV7-6 and TRBJ2-1): GAGVSQSPRYKVTKRGQDVALRCDPISGHVSLYWYRQALGQGPEFLTYFNYEAQQDKSGLPNDRFSAERPEGSISTLTIQRTEQRDSAMYRCASSPDSNNEQFFGPGTRLTVL.

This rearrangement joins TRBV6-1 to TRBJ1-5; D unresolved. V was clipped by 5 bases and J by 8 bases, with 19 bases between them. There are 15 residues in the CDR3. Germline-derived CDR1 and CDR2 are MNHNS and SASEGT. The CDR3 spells CASSSSRRGNEPQHF. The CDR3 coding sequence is TGTGCCAGCAGTTCCAGCCGCAGAGGGAATGAGCCCCAGCATTTT.

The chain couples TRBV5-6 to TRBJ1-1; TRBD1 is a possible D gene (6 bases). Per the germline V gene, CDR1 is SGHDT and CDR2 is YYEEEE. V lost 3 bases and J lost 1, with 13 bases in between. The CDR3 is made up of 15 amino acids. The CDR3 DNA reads TGTGCCAGCAGCTGGACGGACAGAGAGAACACTGAAGCTTTCTTT. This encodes CASSWTDRENTEAFF.

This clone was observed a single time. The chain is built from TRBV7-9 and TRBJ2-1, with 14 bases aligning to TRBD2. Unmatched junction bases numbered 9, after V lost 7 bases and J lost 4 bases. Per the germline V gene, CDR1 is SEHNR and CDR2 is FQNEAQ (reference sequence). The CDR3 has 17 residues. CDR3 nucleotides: TGTGCCAGCACAGCGACTAGCGGGAGGGCCTCTTACAATGAGCAGTTCTTC. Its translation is CASTATSGRASYNEQFF.

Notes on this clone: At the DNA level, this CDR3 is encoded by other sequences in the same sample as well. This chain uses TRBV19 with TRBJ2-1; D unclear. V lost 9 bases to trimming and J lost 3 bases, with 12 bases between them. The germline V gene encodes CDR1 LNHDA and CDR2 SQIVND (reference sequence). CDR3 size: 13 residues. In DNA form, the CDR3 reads TGTGCCAGCAGTTGGTCAGGCTACAATGAGCAGTTCTTC. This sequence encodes CASSWSGYNEQFF.

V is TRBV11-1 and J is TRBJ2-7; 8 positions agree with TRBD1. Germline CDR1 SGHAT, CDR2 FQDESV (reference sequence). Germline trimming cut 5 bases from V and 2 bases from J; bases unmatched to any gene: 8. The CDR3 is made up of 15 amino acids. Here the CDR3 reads CASSHPQGGTYEQYF. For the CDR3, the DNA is TGTGCCAGCAGCCATCCACAGGGGGGAACCTACGAGCAGTACTTC.

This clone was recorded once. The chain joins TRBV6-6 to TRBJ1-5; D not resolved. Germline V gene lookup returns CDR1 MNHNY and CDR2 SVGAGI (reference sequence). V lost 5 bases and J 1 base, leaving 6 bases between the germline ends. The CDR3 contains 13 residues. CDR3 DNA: TGTGCCAGCAGTCCACGGAGCAATCAGCCCCAGCATTTT. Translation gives CASSPRSNQPQHF.

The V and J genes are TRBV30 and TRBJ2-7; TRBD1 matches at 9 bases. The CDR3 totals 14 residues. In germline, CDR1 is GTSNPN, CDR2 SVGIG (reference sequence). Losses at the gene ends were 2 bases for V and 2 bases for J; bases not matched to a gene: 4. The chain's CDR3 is CAWSTTGGPYEQYF. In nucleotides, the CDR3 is TGTGCCTGGAGTACGACAGGGGGACCCTACGAGCAGTACTTC. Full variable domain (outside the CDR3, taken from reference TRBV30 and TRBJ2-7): SQTIHQWPATLVQPVGSPLSLECTVEGTSNPNLYWYRQAAGRGLQLLFYSVGIGQISSEVPQNLSASRPQDRQFILSSKKLLLSDSGFYLCAWSTTGGPYEQYFGPGTRLTVT.

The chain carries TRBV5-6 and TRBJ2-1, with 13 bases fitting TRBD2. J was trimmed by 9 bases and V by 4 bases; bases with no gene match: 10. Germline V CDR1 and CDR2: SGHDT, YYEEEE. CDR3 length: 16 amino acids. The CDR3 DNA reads TGTGCCAGCAGCCCCCGGGGGACTAGCGGGATTGGTGAGCAGTTCTTC. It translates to CASSPRGTSGIGEQFF. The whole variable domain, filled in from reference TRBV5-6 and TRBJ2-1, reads DAGVTQSPTHLIKTRGQQVTLRCSPKSGHDTVSWYQQALGQGPQFIFQYYEEEERQRGNFPDRFSGHQFPNYSSELNVNALLLGDSALYLCASSPRGTSGIGEQFFGPGTRLTVL.

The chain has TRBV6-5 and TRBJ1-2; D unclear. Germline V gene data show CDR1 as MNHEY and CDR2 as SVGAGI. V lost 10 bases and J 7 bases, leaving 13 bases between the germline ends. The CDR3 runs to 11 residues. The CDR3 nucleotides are TGTGCCACCGAGACGCTCGGTGGCTACACCTTC. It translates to CATETLGGYTF.

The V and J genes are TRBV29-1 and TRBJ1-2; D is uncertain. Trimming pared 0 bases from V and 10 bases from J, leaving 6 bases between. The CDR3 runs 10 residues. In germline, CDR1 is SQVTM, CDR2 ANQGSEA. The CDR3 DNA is TGCAGCGTTGAAGACGGGGACTACACCTTC. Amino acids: CSVEDGDYTF. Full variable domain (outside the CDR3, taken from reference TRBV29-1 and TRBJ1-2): SAVISQKPSRDICQRGTSLTIQCQVDSQVTMMFWYRQQPGQSLTLIATANQGSEATYESGFVIDKFPISRPNLTFSTLTVSNMSPEDSSIYLCSVEDGDYTFGSGTRLTVV.

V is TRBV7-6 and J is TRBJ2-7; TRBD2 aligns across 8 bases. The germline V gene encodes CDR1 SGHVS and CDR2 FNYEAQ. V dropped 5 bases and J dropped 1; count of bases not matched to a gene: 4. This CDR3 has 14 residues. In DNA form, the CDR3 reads TGTGCCAGCAGCCCGGGAGGGGGGTCCTACGAGCAGTACTTC. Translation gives CASSPGGGSYEQYF.